The clone carrying this T cell receptor beta chain showed up many times. The data are from a study of T cells in Graves' hyperthyroidism and ophthalmopathy. The TCR beta CDR3 regions underwent amplification using RNA transcripts as the source. The TCR CDR3 first-round RT-PCR relied on the HTBI primer set. MiXCR was run by TCRdb on the multiplex PCR reads, yielding one entry per CDR3 protein. The profile shows roughly 700,000 distinct CDR3 sequences, 14% of them singletons. The CDR3 loop spans 14 amino acids. The V gene end was trimmed by 0 bases and the J gene end by 4 bases; junction bases not matched to a gene: 6. Germline V CDR1 and CDR2: DFQATT, SNEGSKA (reference sequence).

The sample comprised blood. This receptor was identified in a woman younger than 35 with Graves' hyperthyroidism. The chain joins TRBV20-1 to TRBJ2-7, with 7 bases that match TRBD1. CDR3 region: CSARDRDRSYEQYF. Written as DNA, the CDR3 is TGCAGTGCTAGAGATCGGGACAGATCATACGAGCAGTACTTC.